Sequencing of this TCR beta chain was carried out in a study of OX40 agonist ivuxolimab in advanced cancers. Study-level findings and limits: With doses of 0.1 to 3.0 mg/kg, CD4+ and CD8+ blood T cells had undergone clonal expansion by week 6.

CDR1 and CDR2 from the germline V gene are KGHSH and LQKENI. The CDR3 runs 17 residues. The data were produced by immunoSEQ multiplex PCR, yet TCRdb's version contains in-frame clones alone and is incomplete. The data hold under 100,000 clones, with more than 70% observed a single time. Regarding this clone: The target antigen is unknown.

This material consisted of CD4+ or CD8+ T cells sorted from blood, taken in a trial of the OX40 agonist ivuxolimab. The sequence was collected from an adult with an advanced solid tumor such as melanoma, head and neck, liver or kidney cancer. V and J are TRBV18 and TRBJ2-5; perhaps TRBD2 as D (7 bases). Judging by the DNA end, TRBJ2-7 fits better; the J call may be wrong. The CDR3 coding sequence is TGTGCCAGCTCACCACCGGGCGGGGGCCTTTGGACCCACGAGCAGTACTTC. Translating gives CASSPPGGGLWTHEQYF.